This T cell receptor beta chain was captured in a study of human T cells and chemical hapten exposure. Overall study results and limits: TCRs whose frequency exceeded 1 in 1000 remained the same following DPC sensitization.

The study extracted total RNA from unfractionated whole blood. Looked up from germline, CDR1 is SGHVS and CDR2 is FNYEAQ. The CDR3 spans 13 residues. Trimming took 3 bases from V and 4 from J, leaving 9 bases between them. The library labeled individual cDNA molecules by adding unique molecular identifiers to them. TCRdb re-derived calls from the 5' RACE reads in MiXCR, one entry per CDR3 protein. The sample carries about 80,000 distinct CDR3 sequences, about 16% recorded once. This clonotype was found many times. What it binds is not known. The rearrangement joins TRBV7-6 to TRBJ1-2; weak D call: TRBD1 (6 bases). The receptor was isolated from a female donor in good health. The CDR3, as DNA: TGTGCCAGCAGCTTCGGGGGCGCCTATGGCTACACCTTC. Translation: CASSFGGAYGYTF. Supplemented by reference TRBV7-6 and TRBJ1-2, the full variable domain reads GAGVSQSPRYKVTKRGQDVALRCDPISGHVSLYWYRQALGQGPEFLTYFNYEAQQDKSGLPNDRFSAERPEGSISTLTIQRTEQRDSAMYRCASSFGGAYGYTFGSGTRLTVV.